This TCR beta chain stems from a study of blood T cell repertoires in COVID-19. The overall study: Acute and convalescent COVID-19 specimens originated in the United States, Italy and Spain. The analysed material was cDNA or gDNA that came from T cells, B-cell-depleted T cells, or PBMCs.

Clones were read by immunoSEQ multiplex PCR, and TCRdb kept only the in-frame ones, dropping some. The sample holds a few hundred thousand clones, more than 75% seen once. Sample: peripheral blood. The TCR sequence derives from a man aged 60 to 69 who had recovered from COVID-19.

CDR3 sequence (DNA): TGTGCCAGCAGCCCCCCCAGGGGTGCAACTAATGAAAAACTGTTTTTT. Translating it yields CASSPPRGATNEKLFF. The chain links TRBV7-2 to TRBJ1-4, with a tentative D call TRBD1 (6 bases). Germline V gene lookup returns CDR1 SGHTA and CDR2 FQGNSA. This CDR3 contains 16 residues. Trimming cost V 5 bases and J 0 bases, with 13 bases left between them. The full variable domain, rest sourced from reference TRBV7-2 and TRBJ1-4, is GAGVSQSPSNKVTEKGKDVELRCDPISGHTALYWYRQSLGQGLEFLIYFQGNSAPDKSGLPSDRFSAERTGGSVSTLTIQRTQQEDSAVYLCASSPPRGATNEKLFFGSGTQLSVL.